This TCR beta chain emerged from a study of follicular helper T cells after annual influenza vaccination. Study-wide background: Some donors were sampled over the 2013-2014, 2014-2015 and 2015-2016 vaccinations.

Time point given: 2014-2015 season, pre-vaccination. Sorted blood CD4 subsets were sequenced before and after adults received seasonal inactivated influenza vaccine. Each time point used 40 to 100 mL of blood. Sorted cTfh were non-naive CD4+CXCR5+PD-1+, either ICOS+CD38+ or ICOS-CD38-. The CDR3 is made up of 14 amino acids. Germline assignment: CDR1 MNHNS and CDR2 SASEGT. V shed 8 bases, J shed 5 bases, and the junction held 7 bases outside the gene matches. The data were produced by immunoSEQ multiplex PCR, yet TCRdb's version contains in-frame clones alone and is incomplete. The table records some 30,000 clones, approximately 81% of them present only once.

The receptor was derived from an adult who received the influenza vaccine. The genes are TRBV6-1 and TRBJ2-1; 9 nucleotides match TRBD2. This material consisted of CXCR5+ CD38- circulating T follicular helper cells from blood, taken on the day of influenza vaccination. The subset is: circulating Tfh, non-naive CD4+CXCR5+PD-1+ (ICOS+CD38+ or ICOS-CD38-). The CDR3, as DNA: TGTGCCAGCCAAGCGGGGGGTAATAACAATGAGCAGTTCTTC. Protein: CASQAGGNNNEQFF.